This T cell receptor (beta chain) appears in the sequencing data of a study of shared clonotypes between healthy human individuals. Across the study: Per-donor plates numbered three CD4 naive, three CD4 memory, two CD8 naive and one CD8 memory.

As regards this clone: Antigen specificity is unknown.

Naive CD8 cells lacked CD45RO and underwent positive selection for CCR7, leaving out terminally differentiated effector memory CD45RA+ cells. Germline loops: CDR1 SEHNR, CDR2 FQNEAQ (reference sequence). The CDR3 is 15 amino acids. The trim removed 3 bases at V and 2 bases at J, leaving 5 bases unmatched. General study points: Non-shared clonotypes had lower generation probabilities than those shared by all four donors. Rarefaction revealed incomplete sorted-subset sequencing despite large depth. Relative to memory subsets, naive subsets generally showed larger estimated richness.

Libraries were prepared by immunoSEQ multiplex PCR; TCRdb keeps only in-frame clonotypes and omits some of them. The sample shows approximately 810,000 clones, 90% to 95% of them seen only once. Source material: naive CD8+ T cells sorted from blood. The TCR was taken from a man aged 25-45 years in good health. The chain has TRBV7-9 and TRBJ2-5; TRBD1 aligns across 8 bases. The CDR3 bases are TGTGCCAGCAGCTTGGGGACAGGAGTACAAGAGACCCAGTACTTC. Its protein is CASSLGTGVQETQYF.